This TCR beta chain was found in a study of OX40 agonist ivuxolimab in advanced cancers. TCRdb's copy holds only in-frame clones and misses some; the assay was immunoSEQ multiplex PCR. The table has about 49,000 clones, about 86% seen once. V gave up 7 bases and J gave up 2 bases; unmatched junction bases: 9. From germline, CDR1 is MDHEN and CDR2 SYDVKM. The CDR3 contains 16 residues. The chain joins TRBV28 to TRBJ2-2; 8 positions agree with TRBD2. This clonotype was obtained from an adult with an advanced solid tumor such as melanoma, head and neck, liver or kidney cancer. The source was CD4+ or CD8+ T cells sorted from blood, collected in a trial of the OX40 agonist ivuxolimab. The CDR3 region is CASTLGVAGNTGELFF. CDR3 sequence (DNA): TGTGCCAGCACCCTAGGCGTAGCGGGAAACACCGGGGAGCTGTTTTTT.